These 8 T cell receptor beta chains share one sample of origin, sequenced in a study of blood T cells in healthy people across ages. It was with a sample-barcoded 5' primer and a J-beta primer mix that a second PCR of about 7 to 12 cycles was run. MiXCR, applied by TCRdb to the 5' RACE reads, yields one record per CDR3 protein. Seen here are over 1.5 million distinct CDR3 sequences, 40% to 55% observed once, and the top ten hold more than 2%. Sequencing was performed on blood. The receptors stem from a woman in her thirties or forties in good health.

The J gene is TRBJ2-7, the V gene TRBV4-3; D is perhaps TRBD1 (6 bases). The CDR3 runs to 14 residues. V was clipped by 2 bases and J by 4 bases, with 12 bases between them. The germline CDR1 and CDR2 sequences are LGHNA and YSLEER. In DNA, the CDR3 is TGCGCCAGCAGCCAACTAGGGACATCTTACGAGCAGTACTTC. Translating gives CASSQLGTSYEQYF.

A few counts support this clonotype. This sequence joins TRBV29-1 and TRBJ1-2; the D gene is possibly TRBD1 (6 bases). The CDR3 contains 13 residues. V shed 5 bases and J shed 0 bases, with 10 bases lying between them. The germline V gene has CDR1 SQVTM and CDR2 ANQGSEA. The CDR3 spells CSVLQGANYGYTF. DNA for the CDR3: TGCAGCGTTCTACAGGGAGCTAACTATGGCTACACCTTC.

The CDR3, as DNA: TGTGCCAGCAGCAACTCAACGACAGGGGGCAATGAGCAGTTCTTC. Translated, it gives CASSNSTTGGNEQFF. V and J are TRBV3-1 and TRBJ2-1; 9 bases are a match to TRBD1. Germline CDR1 and CDR2: LGHDT and YNNKEL (reference sequence). Trimming removed 5 bases from V and 6 bases from J; junction bases left unmatched: 8. The CDR3 covers 15 residues.

The CDR3 nucleotides read TGTGCCAGCTCACGACGGACTAGCGGGGGCCCTGAGATGTTAGCCTACGAGCAGTACTTC. This sequence encodes CASSRRTSGGPEMLAYEQYF. The V gene is TRBV18, the J gene TRBJ2-7, with 13 bases aligning to TRBD2. Germline V gene data show CDR1 as KGHSH and CDR2 as LQKENI. The CDR3 totals 20 residues. After removal of 4 bases from V and 2 bases from J, the junction contained 17 bases not matched to a gene.

V usage is TRBV12-3 or TRBV12-4 and J usage is TRBJ1-4; D is undetermined. CDR3 length: 15 amino acids. Trimming removed 4 bases from V and 8 bases from J, with 17 bases in between. This CDR3 reads CASSSPYSRGEKLFF. CDR3 in DNA: TGTGCCAGCAGTTCCCCCTACAGTCGAGGGGAAAAACTGTTTTTT.

The chain recombines TRBV5-6 with TRBJ2-1; D is perhaps TRBD1 or TRBD2 (6 bases each). The CDR3 is 18 amino acids. Trimming left V 4 bases short and J 7 bases short, with 27 bases between. Looked up from germline, CDR1 is SGHDT and CDR2 is YYEEEE. CDR3: CASSKPSLARDNMNEQFF. The CDR3 region has the DNA TGTGCCAGCAGCAAACCGTCACTAGCTAGGGACAACATGAATGAGCAGTTCTTC.

The V call is TRBV19, the J call TRBJ2-6, with D hard to call. Trimming pared 3 bases from V and 0 bases from J, leaving 15 bases between. Germline-derived CDR1 and CDR2 are LNHDA and SQIVND (reference sequence). The CDR3 runs 18 residues. CDR3 nucleotide sequence: TGTGCCAGTAGTATGTTTTTGGAAAATCCCTCTGGGGCCAACGTCCTGACTTTC. Its translation is CASSMFLENPSGANVLTF.

The rearrangement links TRBV4-1 to TRBJ2-5, with D hard to call. CDR3 size: 15 residues. CDR1 MGHRA and CDR2 YSYEKL come from the germline V gene. Between the trimmed V and J ends, which lost 1 base and 4 bases, there was a span of 13 bases. CDR3: CASSQVLGLGETQYF. In nucleotides, the CDR3 is TGCGCCAGCAGCCAAGTGTTGGGCCTGGGAGAGACCCAGTACTTC.